This TCR beta chain was documented in a study of blood T cell repertoires in COVID-19 (dated by TCRdb to the early 2020s). Background for the entire study: Samples covering the acute and convalescent phases of COVID-19 were provided by collaborators in the United States, Italy and Spain. The prospective study material was composed of cDNA or gDNA derived from T cells, B-cell-depleted T cells, or PBMCs. The sample metadata nearly always contained a de-identified subject ID, COVID-19 status, age in years and sex. A freely available public database, intended as a resource for researchers studying the immune response to SARS-CoV-2, is where the repertoires were released. Where HLA class I and class II types were available, the types were taken from metadata supplied by the sample provider, not from assay-based typing. Subjects who had been exposed to COVID-19, were actively infected with it, or had recovered from it provided the deeply sampled blood TCRbeta repertoires that made up the dataset. Samples were obtained from the ongoing ImmuneRACE study (first 160 participants) and from some 1,200 subjects provided by 6 global collaborators.

TCRbeta CDR3 regions were amplified from genomic DNA using the immunoSEQ Assay, a bias-controlled multiplex PCR. In the source study's methods: The number of nucleated cells in each sample was estimated from the amplification of reference gene primers within the assay. To quantify the absolute abundance of each unique TCRbeta CDR3 rearrangement, sequence reads were collapsed and filtered. For each sample, productive Simpson clonality was calculated as the square root of Simpson's diversity index across productive rearrangements. Here the immuneACCESS table is served through TCRdb, limited to in-frame sequences with V and J called. Missing clones are a known gap in these copies; in checked studies unresolved V genes cover under half, and the rest lacks a known reason. That table supplies the V and J calls and clone size; D and trimming were determined from the DNA. Here the sample has 81,000 or so clones; around four fifths occur a single time. Around 11% of the sample goes to the ten largest clones.

Paper-wide results and their limitations: The amount of clinical and demographic metadata varied by source and participant and was provided uncurated.

A remark on this clone: Its specific antigen is unknown. No much larger clonotype is one base removed from it; base qualities were not supplied.

Each collaborating institution followed its own protocols to collect whole blood in K2EDTA tubes. For TCRbeta analysis, collaborators shipped samples as frozen whole blood, isolated PBMCs, or DNA extracted from either of those sample types. For this chain, trimming is 5 bases at the V end and 2 bases at the J end, and the number of junction bases without a gene match is 5. Sequences LNHNV (CDR1) and YYDKDF (CDR2) are obtained from the germline V gene (reference sequence). From its cysteine to its phenylalanine, the CDR3 spans 15 amino acids. Only the CDR3 portion is preserved as DNA: 45 bases, with reading frame beginning at the first base.

The V and J genes are TRBV15 and TRBJ1-5, with 8 central nucleotides matching TRBD1. The TCR sequence derives from a woman in her 70s with active or convalescent COVID-19. The sequenced sample consisted of peripheral blood. The nucleotide sequence is given as TGTGCCACCAGCGGGCCGACAGGGGGCAATCAGCCCCAGCATTTT. Translation gives CATSGPTGGNQPQHF.